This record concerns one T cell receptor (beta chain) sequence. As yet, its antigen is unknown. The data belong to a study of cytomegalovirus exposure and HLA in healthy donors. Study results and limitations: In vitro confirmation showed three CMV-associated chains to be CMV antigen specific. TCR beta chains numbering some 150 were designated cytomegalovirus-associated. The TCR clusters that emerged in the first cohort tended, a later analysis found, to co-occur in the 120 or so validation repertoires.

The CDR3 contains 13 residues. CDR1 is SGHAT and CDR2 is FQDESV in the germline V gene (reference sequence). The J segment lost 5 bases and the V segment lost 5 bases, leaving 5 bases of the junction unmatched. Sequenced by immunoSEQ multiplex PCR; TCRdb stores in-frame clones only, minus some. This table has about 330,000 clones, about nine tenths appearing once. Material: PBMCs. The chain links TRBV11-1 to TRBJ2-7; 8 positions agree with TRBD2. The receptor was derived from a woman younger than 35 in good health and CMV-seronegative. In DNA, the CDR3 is TGTGCCAGCAGCCATAGCGGGAACGACGAGCAGTACTTC. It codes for CASSHSGNDEQYF.